This record concerns one TCR beta chain sequence. This clone was picked up a small number of times. No cognate antigen has been identified for it. One base away there is no much larger clone; base qualities are not given. This entry is derived from a study of blood T cell repertoires in COVID-19 (TCRdb year 2020). Regarding the study in general: Samples covering the acute and convalescent phases of COVID-19 were provided by collaborators in the United States, Italy and Spain. The prospective study material was composed of cDNA or gDNA derived from T cells, B-cell-depleted T cells, or PBMCs. Subjects who had been exposed to COVID-19, were actively infected with it, or had recovered from it provided the deeply sampled blood TCRbeta repertoires that made up the dataset. A freely available public database, intended as a resource for researchers studying the immune response to SARS-CoV-2, is where the repertoires were released. The samples were drawn from two sources: the first 160 participants of the ongoing ImmuneRACE study, and fewer than 1,500 subjects contributed by 6 global collaborators. Nearly every sample came with metadata listing a de-identified subject ID, COVID-19 status, age in years and sex. Where HLA class I and class II types were available, the types were taken from metadata supplied by the sample provider, not from assay-based typing. What the research found in general, with its limitations: Clinical and demographic metadata were provided uncurated, with the amount varying by source and participant.

TCRbeta CDR3 regions were amplified from genomic DNA by means of the immunoSEQ Assay, a bias-controlled multiplex PCR. The paper's processing steps were these. The number of nucleated cells in each sample was estimated from the amplification of reference gene primers within the assay. Sequence reads were collapsed and filtered to measure the absolute abundance of every unique TCRbeta CDR3 rearrangement. For each sample, productive Simpson clonality was calculated as the square root of Simpson's diversity index across productive rearrangements. TCRdb mirrors the immuneACCESS table, restricted to in-frame sequences. Some clones are absent from its copies; in checked studies, under half trace to an unresolved V gene, and the reason for the others is unknown. The V and J calls and the clone size are those of that table, but D and trimming were determined from the DNA. Counted in this sample were about 230,000 clones; 85% to 90% of them appeared once. Around 15% of the sample is held by the ten biggest clonotypes.

The germline V gene (reference sequence) yields LNHDA for CDR1 and SQIVND for CDR2. Inclusive of the bounding cysteine and phenylalanine, the CDR3 is 15 residues long. The only DNA kept is the CDR3, 45 bases in frame from the first base. For this chain, trimming is 3 bases at the V end and 2 bases at the J end, and the number of junction bases without a gene match is 3. Participants in the prospective study were aged about 18 to 89 years, lived in 20 to 30 United States geographic areas, and enrolled through a virtual design. In the prospective study, participants were assigned to cohorts based on the clinical history participants reported in a screening survey and a study questionnaire. ImmuneRACE Cohort 3 recovered participants were defined by two consecutive negative NP/OP PCR tests, healthcare professional clearance, or symptom resolution. In the prospective study, whole blood, serum and a nasopharyngeal or oropharyngeal swab were collected from each participant by mobile phlebotomists. Over a 2-month period, participants in the prospective study had the option of providing additional blood draws and questionnaires. Blood samples from the prospective study were shipped frozen or at room temperature prior to DNA extraction.

Rearrangement joined TRBV19 to TRBJ1-5, with 8 bases aligning to TRBD1. The TCR was taken from a man younger than 35 who had recovered from COVID-19. The specimen was PBMCs or T cells enriched from blood (not recorded which). For the CDR3, the sequence is CASSISDRGNQPQHF. The DNA sequence follows: TGTGCCAGTAGTATCTCGGACAGGGGCAATCAGCCCCAGCATTTT.